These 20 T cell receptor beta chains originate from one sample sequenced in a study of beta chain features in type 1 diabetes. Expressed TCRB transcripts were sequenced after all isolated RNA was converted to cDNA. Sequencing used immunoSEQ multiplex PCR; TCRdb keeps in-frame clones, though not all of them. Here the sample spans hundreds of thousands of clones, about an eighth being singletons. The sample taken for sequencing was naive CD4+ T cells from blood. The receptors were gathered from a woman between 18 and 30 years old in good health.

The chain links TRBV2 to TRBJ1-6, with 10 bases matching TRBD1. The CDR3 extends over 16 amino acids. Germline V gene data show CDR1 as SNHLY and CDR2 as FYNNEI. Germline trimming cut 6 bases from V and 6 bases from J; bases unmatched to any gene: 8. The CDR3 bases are TGTGCCAGCAGAGACAGGGGGCCCACGGGTAATTCACCCCTCCACTTT. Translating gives CASRDRGPTGNSPLHF.

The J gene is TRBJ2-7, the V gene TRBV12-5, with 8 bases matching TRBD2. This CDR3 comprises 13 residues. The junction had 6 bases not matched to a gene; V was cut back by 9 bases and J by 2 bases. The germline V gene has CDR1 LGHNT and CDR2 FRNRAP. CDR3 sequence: CASRPGGAYEQYF. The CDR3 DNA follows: TGTGCTAGCCGACCGGGGGGGGCCTACGAGCAGTACTTC.

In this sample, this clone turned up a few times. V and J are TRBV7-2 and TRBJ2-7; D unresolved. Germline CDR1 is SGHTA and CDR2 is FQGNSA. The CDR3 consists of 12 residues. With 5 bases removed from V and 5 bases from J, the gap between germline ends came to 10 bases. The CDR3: CASSPRRNEQYF. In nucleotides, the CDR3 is TGTGCCAGCAGCCCGCGCCGGAACGAGCAGTACTTC.

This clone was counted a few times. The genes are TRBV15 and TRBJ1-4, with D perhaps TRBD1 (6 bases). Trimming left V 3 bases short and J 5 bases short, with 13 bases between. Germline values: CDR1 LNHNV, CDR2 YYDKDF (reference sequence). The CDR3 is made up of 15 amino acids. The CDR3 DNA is TGTGCCACCAGCAGGGACACAGGGAGGAATGAAAAACTGTTTTTT. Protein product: CATSRDTGRNEKLFF.

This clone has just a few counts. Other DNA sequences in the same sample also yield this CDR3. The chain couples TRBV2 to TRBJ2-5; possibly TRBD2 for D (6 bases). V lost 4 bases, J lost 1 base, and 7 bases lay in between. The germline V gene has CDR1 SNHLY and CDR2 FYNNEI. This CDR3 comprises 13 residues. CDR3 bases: TGTGCCAGCAGTGGGGACTCCCAAGAGACCCAGTACTTC. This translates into CASSGDSQETQYF.

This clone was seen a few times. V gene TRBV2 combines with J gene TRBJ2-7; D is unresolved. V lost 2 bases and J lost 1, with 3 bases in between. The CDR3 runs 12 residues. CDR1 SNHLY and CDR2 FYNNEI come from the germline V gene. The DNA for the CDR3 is TGTGCCAGCAGTGAACAGTCCTACGAGCAGTACTTC. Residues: CASSEQSYEQYF.

CDR3 protein: CATSRDRDRGYEQYV. Here the CDR3 DNA reads TGTGCCACCAGCAGAGATAGGGACAGGGGCTACGAGCAGTACGTC. The chain has TRBV15 and TRBJ2-7; 10 bases match TRBD1. From germline, CDR1 is LNHNV and CDR2 YYDKDF (reference sequence). V gave up 0 bases and J gave up 3 bases; unmatched junction bases: 2. The CDR3 runs 15 residues.

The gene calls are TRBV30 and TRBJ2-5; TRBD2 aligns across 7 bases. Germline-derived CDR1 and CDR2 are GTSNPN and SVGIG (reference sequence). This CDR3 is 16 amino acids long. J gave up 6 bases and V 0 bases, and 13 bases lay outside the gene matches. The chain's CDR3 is CAWSVFRGGRVKTQYF. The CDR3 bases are TGTGCCTGGAGTGTTTTCCGTGGAGGGAGGGTGAAGACCCAGTACTTC.

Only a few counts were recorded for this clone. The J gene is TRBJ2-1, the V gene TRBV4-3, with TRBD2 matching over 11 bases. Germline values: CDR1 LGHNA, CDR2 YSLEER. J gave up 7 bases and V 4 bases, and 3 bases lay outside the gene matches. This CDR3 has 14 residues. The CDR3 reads CASSLSGRGNEQFF. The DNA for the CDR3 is TGCGCCAGCAGCCTTAGCGGGAGGGGGAATGAGCAGTTCTTC.

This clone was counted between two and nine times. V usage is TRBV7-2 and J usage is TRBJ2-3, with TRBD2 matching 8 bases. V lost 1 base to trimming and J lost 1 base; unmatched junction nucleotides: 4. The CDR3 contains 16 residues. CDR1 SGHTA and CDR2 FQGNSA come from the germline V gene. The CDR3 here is CASSLGGREGTDTQYF. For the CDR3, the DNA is TGTGCCAGCAGCTTAGGAGGGCGGGAGGGCACAGATACGCAGTATTTT.

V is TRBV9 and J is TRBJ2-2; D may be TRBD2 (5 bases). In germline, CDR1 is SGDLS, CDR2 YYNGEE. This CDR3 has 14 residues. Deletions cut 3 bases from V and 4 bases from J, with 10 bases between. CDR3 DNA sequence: TGTGCCAGCAGCGAGGGAGTAGGCACCGGGGAGCTGTTTTTT. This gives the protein CASSEGVGTGELFF.

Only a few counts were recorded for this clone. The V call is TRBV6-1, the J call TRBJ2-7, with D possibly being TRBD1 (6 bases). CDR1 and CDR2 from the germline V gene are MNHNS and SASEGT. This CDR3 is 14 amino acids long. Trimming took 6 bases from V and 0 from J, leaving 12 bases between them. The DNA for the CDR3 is TGTGCCAGCAGGCTCAGACAGGCCTCCTACGAGCAGTACGTC. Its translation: CASRLRQASYEQYV.

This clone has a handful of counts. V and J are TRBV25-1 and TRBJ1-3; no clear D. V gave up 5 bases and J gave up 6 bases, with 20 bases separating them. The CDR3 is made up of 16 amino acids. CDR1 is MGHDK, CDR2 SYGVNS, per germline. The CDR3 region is CASSSAGRLLENTIYF. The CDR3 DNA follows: TGTGCCAGCAGTTCGGCGGGCAGGCTTCTGGAAAACACCATATATTTT.

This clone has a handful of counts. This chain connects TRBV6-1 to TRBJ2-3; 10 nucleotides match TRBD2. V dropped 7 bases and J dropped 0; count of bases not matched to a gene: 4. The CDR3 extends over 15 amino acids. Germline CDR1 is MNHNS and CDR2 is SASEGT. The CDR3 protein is CASTSGGPSTDTQYF. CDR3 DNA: TGTGCCAGCACTAGCGGGGGCCCTAGCACAGATACGCAGTATTTT.

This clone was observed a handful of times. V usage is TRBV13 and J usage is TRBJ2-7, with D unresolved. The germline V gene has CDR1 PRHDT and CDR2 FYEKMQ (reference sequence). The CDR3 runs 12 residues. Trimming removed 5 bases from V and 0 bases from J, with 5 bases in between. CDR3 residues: CASSPSSYEQYV. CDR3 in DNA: TGTGCCAGCAGCCCGAGCTCCTACGAGCAGTACGTC.

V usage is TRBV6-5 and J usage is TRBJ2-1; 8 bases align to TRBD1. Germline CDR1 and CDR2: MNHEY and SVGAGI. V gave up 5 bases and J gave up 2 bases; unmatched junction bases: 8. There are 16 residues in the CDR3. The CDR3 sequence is CASSHLDRVPYNEQFF. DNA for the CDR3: TGTGCCAGCAGTCACTTGGACAGGGTACCCTACAATGAGCAGTTCTTC.

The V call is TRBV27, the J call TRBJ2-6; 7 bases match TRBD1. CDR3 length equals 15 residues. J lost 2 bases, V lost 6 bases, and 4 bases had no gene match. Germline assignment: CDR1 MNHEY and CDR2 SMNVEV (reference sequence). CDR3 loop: CASSPTGAGANVLTF. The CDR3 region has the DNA TGTGCCAGCAGCCCTACAGGGGCTGGGGCCAACGTCCTGACTTTC.

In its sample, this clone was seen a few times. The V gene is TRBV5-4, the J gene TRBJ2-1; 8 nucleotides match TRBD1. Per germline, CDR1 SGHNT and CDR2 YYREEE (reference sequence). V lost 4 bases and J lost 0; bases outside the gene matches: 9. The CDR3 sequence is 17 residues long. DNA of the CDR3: TGTGCCAGCAGCAAGAGGGACAGGCCCCACTCCTACAATGAGCAGTTCTTC. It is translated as CASSKRDRPHSYNEQFF.

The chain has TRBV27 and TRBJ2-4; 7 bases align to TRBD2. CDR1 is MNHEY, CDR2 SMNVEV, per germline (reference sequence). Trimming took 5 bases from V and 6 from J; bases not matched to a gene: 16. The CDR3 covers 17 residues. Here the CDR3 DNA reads TGTGCCAGCAGTAAGGGGCTCCCCGGGAGGTCGGGAAACATTCAGTACTTC. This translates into CASSKGLPGRSGNIQYF.

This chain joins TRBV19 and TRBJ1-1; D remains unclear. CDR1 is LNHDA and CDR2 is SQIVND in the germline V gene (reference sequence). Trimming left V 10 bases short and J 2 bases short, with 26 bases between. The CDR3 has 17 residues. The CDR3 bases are TGTGCCACCCAGAGGACCGGGCCTGACGGGGAAAACACTGAAGCTTTCTTT. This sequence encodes CATQRTGPDGENTEAFF.